These 3 T cell receptor beta chains came from one sample sequenced in a study of vaccination and CD4 T cells after COVID-19. Treatment in this sample: approximately nine-day PBMC culture with coronavirus spike peptide pools or control peptides (ViraFEST assay). Scientists ran DNA taken from cultured CD4+ T cells through the Oncomine TCR Beta short-read assay for sequencing. TCRdb fed the PCR reads into MiXCR, producing one record per CDR3 protein. The table includes approximately 17,000 distinct CDR3 sequences, roughly 65% detected once. For these TCRs, the target antigens are not known. Sequencing used CD4+ T cells from blood, cultured in vitro. These receptors originate from a human donor who had recovered from COVID-19.

The rearrangement joins TRBV25-1 to TRBJ1-5; the match to TRBD1 covers 7 bases. CDR3 length: 18 residues. Germline CDR1 is MGHDK and CDR2 is SYGVNS. The V and J ends lost 1 base and 3 bases, in that order; junction bases with no gene match: 12. The CDR3 here is CASSESDRATINNQPQHF. The CDR3 coding sequence is TGTGCCAGCAGTGAATCTGACAGGGCAACAATCAACAATCAGCCCCAGCATTTT.

V usage is TRBV4-3 and J usage is TRBJ1-1; weak D call: TRBD1 (5 bases). V gave up 2 bases and J gave up 3 bases, with 13 bases separating them. The length of the CDR3 is 15 residues. Germline V gene lookup returns CDR1 LGHNA and CDR2 YSLEER. This CDR3 is CASSQPPRVDTEAFF. The CDR3 nucleotides read TGCGCCAGCAGCCAACCCCCCAGGGTGGACACTGAAGCTTTCTTT.

This clonotype was counted a few times. This chain uses TRBV7-8 with TRBJ1-2; D unclear. From germline, CDR1 is SGHVS and CDR2 FQNEAQ. This CDR3 is 14 amino acids long. The germline V and J ends were trimmed by 8 bases and 4 bases, with 17 bases remaining between them. The CDR3 loop reads CASGSDGLSYGYTF. The CDR3 nucleotides are TGTGCCAGCGGCTCGGACGGGTTGAGCTATGGCTACACCTTC.